A single sample gave rise to the 8 T cell receptor beta chains below, sequenced in a study of blood T cell repertoires in COVID-19. Sequencing used immunoSEQ multiplex PCR; TCRdb keeps in-frame clones, though not all of them. The sample has 50,000 to 75,000 clones, about 90% seen once. Sample: peripheral blood. These receptors were obtained from an elderly man in a cohort sampled during active COVID-19.

The chain uses TRBV19 and TRBJ1-1; 8 nucleotides align to TRBD1. The junction had 11 bases not matched to a gene; V was cut back by 5 bases and J by 3 bases. The germline CDR1 and CDR2 sequences are LNHDA and SQIVND (reference sequence). CDR3 length equals 16 residues. The CDR3 region is CASSEHTGGKDTEAFF. In nucleotides, the CDR3 is TGTGCCAGTAGTGAACATACAGGGGGTAAGGACACTGAAGCTTTCTTT.

J is TRBJ2-1 and V is TRBV7-3; 7 bases match TRBD1. The trim removed 5 bases at V and 4 bases at J, leaving 5 bases unmatched. CDR3 length equals 14 residues. Looked up from germline, CDR1 is SGHTA and CDR2 is FQGTGA. DNA for the CDR3: TGTGCCAGCAGCCCGCGGACAGGATACAATGAGCAGTTCTTC. Amino acid sequence: CASSPRTGYNEQFF.

This chain joins TRBV11-1 and TRBJ1-1; a weak D match, TRBD1 (5 bases). CDR3 length: 13 amino acids. The germline V gene has CDR1 SGHAT and CDR2 FQDESV (reference sequence). Trimming stripped 4 bases from V and 4 bases from J, with 10 bases between. CDR3 sequence (DNA): TGTGCCAGCAGCTCATCAGGGTCCACTGAAGCTTTCTTT. This encodes CASSSSGSTEAFF.

This clone was seen a handful of times. The chain uses TRBV30 and TRBJ2-7; 9 bases line up with TRBD1. V was clipped by 2 bases and J by 2 bases; unmatched bases: 7. Germline assignment: CDR1 GTSNPN and CDR2 SVGIG (reference sequence). The CDR3 contains 15 residues. The CDR3 DNA is TGTGCCTGGAGTCCTACCGGGACAGGGACCTACGAGCAGTACTTC. Encoded protein: CAWSPTGTGTYEQYF.

The chain carries TRBV9 and TRBJ2-5, with a tentative D call TRBD1 (6 bases). Trimming removed 2 bases from V and 2 bases from J, with 13 bases in between. Germline-derived CDR1 and CDR2 are SGDLS and YYNGEE. The CDR3 covers 15 residues. This CDR3 reads CASSVKTGRQETQYF. The DNA for the CDR3 is TGTGCCAGCAGCGTGAAGACAGGCAGACAAGAGACCCAGTACTTC.

The chain recombines TRBV10-1 with TRBJ1-2, with unresolved D. The CDR3 contains 15 residues. V was pared by 4 bases and J by 8 bases, with 20 bases between. Looked up from germline, CDR1 is WNHNN and CDR2 is SYGVQD (reference sequence). The CDR3 bases are TGCGCCAGCAGTGCGAATGCTGGGCCGACCGAGGGCTACACCTTC. It codes for CASSANAGPTEGYTF.

The chain recombines TRBV25-1 with TRBJ1-2; D might be TRBD1 (5 bases). CDR3 length: 13 amino acids. From germline, CDR1 is MGHDK and CDR2 SYGVNS. Trimming removed 7 bases at V and 5 bases at J, with 14 bases between. CDR3: CASTQGGGYGYTF. DNA for the CDR3: TGTGCCAGCACTCAGGGAGGTGGGTATGGCTACACCTTC.

The rearrangement uses TRBV3-1 (or the pseudogene TRBV3-2) and TRBJ2-5; TRBD1 matches at 9 bases. The junction had 11 bases not matched to a gene; V was cut back by 4 bases and J by 5 bases. The CDR3 has 16 amino acids. Per germline, CDR1 LGHDT and CDR2 YNNKEL (reference sequence). In DNA form, the CDR3 reads TGTGCCAGCAGCCTCAGAGGGACAGGGTTAGGGGAGACCCAGTACTTC. Amino acid sequence: CASSLRGTGLGETQYF.